This TCR beta chain was sequenced for a study of blood T cells in healthy people across ages. The study, taken as a whole, reports: Per million T cells, the diversity of TCR beta decreased roughly linearly as age advanced.

This clonotype was picked up a small number of times. Its target is not known. Trimming cost V 3 bases and J 8 bases; bases outside gene matches: 13. This CDR3 contains 16 residues. Germline CDR1 and CDR2: KGHSH and LQKENI. Sample-barcoded 5' priming and a J-beta primer mix drove a second PCR of about 6 to 12 cycles. Individual samples furnished no less than 2.5 million CDR3-containing paired-end reads apiece. Via MiXCR, TCRdb re-called the 5' RACE reads, giving one row per CDR3 protein. Of 730,000 or so distinct CDR3 sequences in the sample, 35% to 45% are singletons; the top ten hold around 20%. V gene TRBV18 combines with J gene TRBJ2-1, with 7 bases identical to TRBD2. Sequencing used blood. This receptor was identified in a woman aged 60 to 75 in good health. CDR3 amino acids: CASSPSRGRAMYEQFF. The DNA for the CDR3 is TGTGCCAGCTCACCTTCGCGGGGGAGGGCCATGTATGAGCAGTTCTTC.